This T cell receptor beta chain was sequenced during a study of tumor-infiltrating lymphocytes in primary liver carcinoma. Overall study findings and caveats: Reduced overlap was seen in tumor-adjacent and tumor-blood pairs versus tumor region pairs.

The germline V gene encodes CDR1 SGHAT and CDR2 FQNNGV. The CDR3 sequence runs 13 residues, both termini included. The table lists this clonotype with a count of one. Its antigen is not identified. No conserved phenylalanine or tryptophan ends this CDR3, so it is likely a read error. The limits of the CDR3 on the DNA are not certain, so only TCRdb's listed CDR3 is given. Unsorted whole blood supplied the RNA, and germline DNA was extracted too. Chronic HBV infection, untreated so far, was present in the patients. With approximately 470 ng total RNA as template and a constant-region primer, TCR beta cDNA was made. What produced the TCR beta libraries was three nested multiplex PCR rounds using slightly modified ARM-PCR. Running around 9 cycles apiece, the first two PCR rounds relied on TRBV1-TRBV30 forward primers together with a C-beta reverse primer. TCRdb passed the multiplex PCR reads through MiXCR, listing each CDR3 protein once. Altogether about 200,000 distinct CDR3 sequences are present, less than 75% being singletons, with the ten largest covering around 7.1%.

Sequencing input: peripheral blood. This chain links TRBV11-2 with TRBJ2-3; TRBD1 is the table's D call, not checked against the DNA. This receptor was taken from a woman in her fifties or sixties with primary liver carcinoma and hepatitis B virus infection. The CDR3 protein is CASNLRRGNTLYS.